The TCR beta chain described here comes from a study of shared clonotypes between healthy human individuals. Study background: CD8 memory received one plate per donor, CD8 naive two, CD4 memory three and CD4 naive three. The study's findings and limits: Naive subsets typically showed greater estimated richness than memory subsets. Shared across a handful of donors were about 4.8% of the naive CD4 clonotypes.

The germline V and J ends were trimmed by 3 bases and 7 bases, with 12 bases remaining between them. The germline V gene encodes CDR1 SNHLY and CDR2 FYNNEI. CDR3 size: 13 residues. A remark on this clone: What it binds is not known.

Every subset's genomic DNA went evenly onto several immunoSEQ plates. Sequencing used immunoSEQ multiplex PCR; TCRdb keeps in-frame clones, though not all of them. The sample consists of over a million clones, roughly 97% of them appearing once. The clonotype originates from a young man in good health. The sample taken for sequencing was naive CD4+ T cells sorted from blood. As for subset: CD45RA+ positively selected. The V gene is TRBV2, the J gene TRBJ2-5; unclear D gene. CDR3 bases: TGTGCCAGCAGTGAGCACCTAGTAGGGACCCAGTACTTC. As protein: CASSEHLVGTQYF.